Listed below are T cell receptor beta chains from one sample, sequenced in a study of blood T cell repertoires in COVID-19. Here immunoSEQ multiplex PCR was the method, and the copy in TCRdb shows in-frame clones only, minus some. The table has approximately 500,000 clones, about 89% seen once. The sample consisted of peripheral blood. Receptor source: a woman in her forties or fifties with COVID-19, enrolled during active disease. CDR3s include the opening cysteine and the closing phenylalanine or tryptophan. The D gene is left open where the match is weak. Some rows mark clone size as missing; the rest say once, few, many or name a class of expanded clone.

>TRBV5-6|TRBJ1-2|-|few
CASSRTVYGYTF
TGTGCCAGCAGCCGGACAGTTTATGGCTACACCTTC
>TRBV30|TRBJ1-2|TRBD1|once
CAWSARQGGYTF
TGTGCCTGGAGCGCCCGACAGGGCGGCTACACCTTC
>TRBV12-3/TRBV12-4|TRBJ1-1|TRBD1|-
CASSRQGWTEAFF
TGTGCCAGCAGCAGACAGGGATGGACTGAAGCTTTCTTT
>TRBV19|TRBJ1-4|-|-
CASSLESATNEKLFF
TGTGCCAGTAGTTTGGAGTCCGCAACTAATGAAAAACTGTTTTTT
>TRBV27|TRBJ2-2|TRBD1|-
CASTSGTGGLTGELFF
TGTGCCAGCACCAGCGGGACAGGGGGCTTGACCGGGGAGCTGTTTTTT
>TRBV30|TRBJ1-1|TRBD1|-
CAWSEGGTGNTEAFF
TGTGCCTGGAGTGAAGGGGGGACAGGGAACACTGAAGCTTTCTTT
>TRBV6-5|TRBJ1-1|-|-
CASRGEGHSNTEAFF
TGTGCCAGCAGGGGAGAGGGACATTCGAACACTGAAGCTTTCTTT
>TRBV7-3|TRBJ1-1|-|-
CASSLTAGLMNTEAFF
TGTGCCAGCAGCTTAACAGCAGGCCTAATGAACACTGAAGCTTTCTTT
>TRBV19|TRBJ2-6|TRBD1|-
CASTQGAYTGANVLTF
TGTGCCAGTACACAGGGGGCTTATACTGGGGCCAACGTCCTGACTTTC
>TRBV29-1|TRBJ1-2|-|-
CSGSSPLYGYTF
TGCAGCGGGTCCTCCCCTCTATATGGCTACACCTTC
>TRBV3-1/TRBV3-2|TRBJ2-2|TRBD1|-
CASRGQGDTGELFF
TGTGCCAGCAGGGGACAGGGAGACACCGGGGAGCTGTTTTTT
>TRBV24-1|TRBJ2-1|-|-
CATSDLDDGSSSYNEQFF
TGTGCCACCAGTGATTTGGACGACGGGAGTAGTTCCTACAATGAGCAGTTCTTC
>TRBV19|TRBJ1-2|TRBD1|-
CASSMAPGQGYGYTF
TGTGCCAGTAGTATGGCCCCCGGACAGGGATATGGCTACACCTTC
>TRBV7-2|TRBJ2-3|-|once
CASLSGTPPPDTQYF
TGTGCCAGCCTGTCGGGAACACCCCCCCCAGATACGCAGTATTTT
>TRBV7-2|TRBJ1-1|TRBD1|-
CASSFGPGGPNTEAFF
TGTGCCAGCAGCTTTGGGCCAGGGGGCCCGAACACTGAAGCTTTCTTT
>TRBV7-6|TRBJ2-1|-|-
CASSFQGALYNEQFF
TGTGCCAGCAGCTTCCAGGGCGCGCTCTACAATGAGCAGTTCTTC
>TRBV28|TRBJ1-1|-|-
CASLGLTNTEAFF
TGTGCCAGTTTGGGGCTGACGAACACTGAAGCTTTCTTT
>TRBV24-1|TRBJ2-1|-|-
CATRRGGYNEQFF
TGTGCCACCAGGAGGGGGGGGTACAATGAGCAGTTCTTC
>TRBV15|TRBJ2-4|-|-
CATSSPSMLAKNIQYF
TGTGCCACCAGCAGCCCTAGCATGCTAGCCAAAAACATTCAGTACTTC
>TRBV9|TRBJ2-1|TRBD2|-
CASSPHPRGGNEQFF
TGTGCCAGCAGCCCTCACCCCCGGGGGGGCAATGAGCAGTTCTTC
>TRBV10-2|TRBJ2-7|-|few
CASSESWQGSYEQYF
TGCGCCAGCAGTGAGTCTTGGCAGGGATCCTACGAGCAGTACTTC
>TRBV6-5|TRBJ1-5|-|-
CASSRGTQPQHF
TGTGCCAGCAGTCGAGGAACTCAGCCCCAGCATTTT
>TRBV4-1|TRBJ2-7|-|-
CASGQANEQYF
TGCGCCAGCGGGCAGGCGAACGAGCAGTACTTC
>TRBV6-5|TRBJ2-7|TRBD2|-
CASSYSATSGSYEQYF
TGTGCCAGCAGTTACTCGGCGACTAGCGGTAGTTACGAGCAGTACTTC
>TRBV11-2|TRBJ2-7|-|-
CASSLDREGEQYF
TGTGCCAGCAGCCTGGACAGGGAGGGGGAGCAGTACTTC
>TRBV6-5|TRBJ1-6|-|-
CASRASGTTSPLHF
TGTGCCAGCAGAGCCTCCGGGACTACTTCACCCCTCCACTTT
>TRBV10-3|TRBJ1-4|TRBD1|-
CAISTGTGEGKLFF
TGTGCCATCAGTACCGGGACAGGGGAAGGAAAACTGTTTTTT
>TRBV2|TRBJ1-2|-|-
CASPELVPRPNYGYTF
TGTGCCAGCCCCGAGTTAGTTCCCAGGCCTAACTATGGCTACACCTTC
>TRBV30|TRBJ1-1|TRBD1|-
CAWIGQGAGDTEAFF
TGTGCCTGGATAGGACAGGGGGCCGGGGACACTGAAGCTTTCTTT
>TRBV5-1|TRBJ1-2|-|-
CASRLSSGEGYTF
TGCGCCAGCAGGCTGAGTTCAGGGGAAGGCTACACCTTC
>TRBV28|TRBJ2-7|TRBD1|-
CATTQGASYEQYF
TGTGCCACCACCCAGGGGGCCTCCTACGAGCAGTACTTC